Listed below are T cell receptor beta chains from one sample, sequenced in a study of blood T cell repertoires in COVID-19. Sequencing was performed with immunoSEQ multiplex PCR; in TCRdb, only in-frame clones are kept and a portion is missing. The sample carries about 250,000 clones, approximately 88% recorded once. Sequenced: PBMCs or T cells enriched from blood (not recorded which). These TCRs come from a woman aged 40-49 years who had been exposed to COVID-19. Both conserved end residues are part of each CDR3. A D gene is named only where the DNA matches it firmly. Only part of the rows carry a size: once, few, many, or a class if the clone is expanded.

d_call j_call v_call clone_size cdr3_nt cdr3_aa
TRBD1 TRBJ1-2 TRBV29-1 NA TGCAGCGTTGTGAAAACTCGGACAGGGCCAAACTATGGCTACACCTTC CSVVKTRTGPNYGYTF
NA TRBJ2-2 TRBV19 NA TGTGCCAGTAGTATAGATCGGGGCACCGGGGAGCTGTTTTTT CASSIDRGTGELFF
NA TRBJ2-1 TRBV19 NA TGTGCCAGTAGTTTTGGACAGATCTATGAGCAGTTCTTC CASSFGQIYEQFF
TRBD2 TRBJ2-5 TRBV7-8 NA TGTGCCAGCAGCCCCTCGACTAGCCTGGAGACCCAGTACTTC CASSPSTSLETQYF
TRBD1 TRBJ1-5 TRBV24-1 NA TGTGCCACTAAGGGACAGGGGAACAATCAGCCCCAGCATTTT CATKGQGNNQPQHF
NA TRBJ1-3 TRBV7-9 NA TGTGCCAGCAGCTTAGTAGCTATGAGGGCTGGAAACACCATATATTTT CASSLVAMRAGNTIYF
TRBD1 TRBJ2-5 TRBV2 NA TGTGCCAGCAAGAAATGGACAGGGGGCGAAGAGACCCAGTACTTC CASKKWTGGEETQYF
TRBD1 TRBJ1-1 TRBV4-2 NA TGTGCCAGCAGCCAAGATGAAACAGGGGGGGACACTGAAGCTTTCTTT CASSQDETGGDTEAFF
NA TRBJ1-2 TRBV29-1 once TGCAGCGTTGTAGCAGGGCCGGTTTATGGCTACACCTTC CSVVAGPVYGYTF
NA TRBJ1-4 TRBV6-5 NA TGTGCCAGCAGTTTACGGTATAATGAAAAACTGTTTTTT CASSLRYNEKLFF
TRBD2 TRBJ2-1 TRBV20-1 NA TGCAGTGCTAGTAGTCCAGCGGGGGGTAATCATGAGCAGTTCTTC CSASSPAGGNHEQFF
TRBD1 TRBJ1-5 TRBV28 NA TGTGCCAGCAGTTATGTACGGACAGGGGGCAATCAGCCCCAGCATTTT CASSYVRTGGNQPQHF
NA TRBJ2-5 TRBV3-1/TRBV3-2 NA TGTGCCAGCAGCCGCGGGACCCAAGAGACCCAGTACTTC CASSRGTQETQYF
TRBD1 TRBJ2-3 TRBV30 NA TGTGCCTGGAGCGGGACAGTCACAGATACGCAGTATTTT CAWSGTVTDTQYF